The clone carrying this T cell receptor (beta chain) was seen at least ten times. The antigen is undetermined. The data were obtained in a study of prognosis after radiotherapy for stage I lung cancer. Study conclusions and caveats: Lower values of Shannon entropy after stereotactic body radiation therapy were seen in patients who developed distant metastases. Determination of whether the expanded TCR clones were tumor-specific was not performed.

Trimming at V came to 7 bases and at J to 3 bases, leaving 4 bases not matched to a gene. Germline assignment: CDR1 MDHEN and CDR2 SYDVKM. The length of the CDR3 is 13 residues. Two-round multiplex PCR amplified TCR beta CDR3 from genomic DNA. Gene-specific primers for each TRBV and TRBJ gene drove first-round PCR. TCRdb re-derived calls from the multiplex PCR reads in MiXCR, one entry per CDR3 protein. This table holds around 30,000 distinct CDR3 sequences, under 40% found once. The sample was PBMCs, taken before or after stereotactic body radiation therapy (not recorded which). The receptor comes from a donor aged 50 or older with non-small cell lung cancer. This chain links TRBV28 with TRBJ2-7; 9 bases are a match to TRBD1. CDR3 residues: CASKQGAGYEQYF. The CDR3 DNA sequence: TGTGCCAGCAAACAGGGGGCGGGCTACGAGCAGTACTTC.